These 11 T cell receptor beta chains came from one sample sequenced in a study of beta chain features in type 1 diabetes. Sequencing targeted expressed TCRB transcripts, as all isolated RNA had been reverse transcribed. Some clones are missing from TCRdb's copy, which holds only in-frame ones; the method was immunoSEQ multiplex PCR. Of over 350,000 clones in the sample, roughly 15% were seen once. The sample taken for sequencing was naive CD4+ T cells from blood. All receptors come from a woman younger than 35 in good health.

The chain joins TRBV7-2 to TRBJ1-1; maybe TRBD1 (6 bases). Per germline, CDR1 SGHTA and CDR2 FQGNSA. CDR3 length: 14 residues. Trimming removed 7 bases from V and 1 base from J, with 13 bases in between. Here the CDR3 reads CASKDRTANTEAFF. The CDR3 DNA sequence: TGTGCCAGCAAGGATCGGACAGCGAACACTGAAGCTTTCTTT.

The chain joins TRBV7-9 to TRBJ2-1; tentatively, D is TRBD1 (5 bases). Trimming cost V 8 bases and J 5 bases, with 13 bases left between them. The CDR3 is 13 amino acids. Germline assignment: CDR1 SEHNR and CDR2 FQNEAQ (reference sequence). CDR3 region: CASPAGPNNEQFF. The CDR3 DNA reads as TGTGCCAGCCCGGCAGGGCCGAACAATGAGCAGTTCTTC.

The sample holds a few counts of this clone. The CDR3: CASSERTSLTGELFF. CDR3 nucleotides: TGTGCCAGCAGTGAACGAACTAGCTTAACCGGGGAGCTGTTTTTT. This chain joins TRBV6-1 and TRBJ2-2; TRBD2 is a possible D gene (6 bases). Germline CDR1 is MNHNS and CDR2 is SASEGT. Trimming cost V 2 bases and J 5 bases, with 12 bases left between them. The CDR3 sequence is 15 residues long.

The gene calls are TRBV5-1 and TRBJ2-2; D not certain. CDR1 SGHRS and CDR2 YFSETQ come from the germline V gene. The CDR3 length is 15 residues. With 1 base removed from V and 2 bases from J, the gap between germline ends came to 9 bases. The DNA of the CDR3 is TGCGCCAGCAGCTTGCCCAGTGAAAACACCGGGGAGCTGTTTTTT. This translates into CASSLPSENTGELFF. The variable domain in full, completed from reference TRBV5-1 and TRBJ2-2, reads KAGVTQTPRYLIKTRGQQVTLSCSPISGHRSVSWYQQTPGQGLQFLFEYFSETQRNKGNFPGRFSGRQFSNSRSEMNVSTLELGDSALYLCASSLPSENTGELFFGEGSRLTVL.

V and J are TRBV5-6 and TRBJ2-4, with 11 nucleotides matching TRBD2. Germline CDR1 SGHDT, CDR2 YYEEEE. This CDR3 contains 16 residues. V trimming: 3 bases; J trimming: 4 bases; junction bases outside the gene matches: 6. CDR3 residues: CASSSALAGGKNIQYF. The DNA of the CDR3 is TGTGCCAGCAGCTCAGCCCTAGCGGGAGGTAAAAACATTCAGTACTTC. Drawing the rest from reference TRBV5-6 and TRBJ2-4, the complete variable domain is DAGVTQSPTHLIKTRGQQVTLRCSPKSGHDTVSWYQQALGQGPQFIFQYYEEEERQRGNFPDRFSGHQFPNYSSELNVNALLLGDSALYLCASSSALAGGKNIQYFGAGTRLSVL.

Here the CDR3 reads CAWSKSLAGGGEQFF. CDR3 DNA sequence: TGTGCCTGGAGTAAGAGTCTAGCGGGAGGGGGTGAGCAGTTCTTC. This chain joins TRBV30 and TRBJ2-1, with 12 bases aligning to TRBD2. The V and J ends lost 2 bases and 9 bases, in that order; junction bases with no gene match: 8. In germline, CDR1 is GTSNPN, CDR2 SVGIG (reference sequence). This CDR3 spans 15 amino acids.

The chain recombines TRBV5-1 with TRBJ1-5, with TRBD1 as a possible D gene (6 bases). The CDR3 length is 16 residues. Looked up from germline, CDR1 is SGHRS and CDR2 is YFSETQ. V lost 4 bases and J lost 5, with 19 bases in between. The CDR3 bases are TGCGCCAGCAGCCGCGTCGGGGGGGCACAGGATCAGCCCCAGCATTTT. Its translation: CASSRVGGAQDQPQHF.

The V and J genes are TRBV18 and TRBJ2-1, with 7 bases identical to TRBD2. V gave up 3 bases and J gave up 8 bases; unmatched junction bases: 13. CDR3 length: 16 amino acids. CDR1 is KGHSH, CDR2 LQKENI, per germline. CDR3 protein: CASSPIREVDRDEQFF. The CDR3 DNA reads TGTGCCAGCTCACCCATTCGGGAGGTCGATAGGGATGAGCAGTTCTTC.

The chain carries TRBV7-2 and TRBJ2-5, with TRBD2 matching over 15 bases. The germline gives CDR1 SGHTA, CDR2 FQGNSA. This CDR3 has 16 residues. Germline trimming cut 5 bases from V and 7 bases from J; bases unmatched to any gene: 8. The chain's CDR3 is CASSPRTSGRAATQYF. In DNA, the CDR3 is TGTGCCAGCAGCCCTAGGACTAGCGGGAGGGCTGCGACCCAGTACTTC.

This rearrangement joins TRBV9 to TRBJ2-5, with 9 bases fitting TRBD2. Trimming at V came to 0 bases and at J to 5 bases, leaving 8 bases not matched to a gene. This CDR3 is 16 amino acids long. Germline V CDR1 and CDR2: SGDLS, YYNGEE. The DNA for the CDR3 is TGTGCCAGCAGCGTAGCTATTAGCGGGAGAGGGGAGACCCAGTACTTC. It specifies CASSVAISGRGETQYF.

V usage is TRBV15 and J usage is TRBJ2-5, with D possibly TRBD2 on 6 matching bases. Germline lookup yields CDR1 LNHNV and CDR2 YYDKDF (reference sequence). V dropped 0 bases and J dropped 1 base, with 12 bases sitting between them. This CDR3 is 16 amino acids long. CDR3 protein: CATSRDRGSGQETQYF. CDR3 coding DNA: TGTGCCACCAGCAGAGATCGGGGTAGCGGCCAAGAGACCCAGTACTTC.